The entry below describes one TCR beta chain. Its cognate antigen has yet to be identified. Base qualities were left out, and no much larger clone turns up one base away. Whole blood was collected in K2EDTA tubes by collaborating institutions according to the institutions' own protocols. For TCRbeta analysis, collaborators shipped samples in one of three forms: frozen whole blood, isolated PBMCs, or DNA extracted from either of those sample types. These data belong to a study of blood T cell repertoires in COVID-19 (dated by TCRdb to about 2020). Background for the entire study: Samples from collaborators originated in the United States, Italy and Spain and spanned both the acute and convalescent phases of COVID-19. The material from the prospective study consisted of cDNA or gDNA derived from T cells, B-cell-depleted T cells, or PBMCs. Deeply sampled blood TCRbeta repertoires from subjects exposed to, actively infected with, or recovered from COVID-19 were included in the dataset. The repertoires were released in a freely available public database meant as a resource for research on the immune response to SARS-CoV-2. Samples were obtained from the ongoing ImmuneRACE study (first 160 participants) and from approximately 1,200 subjects provided by 6 global collaborators. Sample metadata almost always included a de-identified subject ID, COVID-19 status, age in years and sex. HLA class I and class II types, where available, came from metadata supplied by the sample provider rather than from assay-based typing.

The junction carries 11 bases between V and J, which are trimmed by 0 bases and 10 bases respectively. Including the terminal cysteine and phenylalanine, the CDR3 comprises 12 residues. Of all the DNA, just the CDR3 is kept, 36 bases in frame from base 1. CDR1 and CDR2, per the germline V gene, are SGHRS and YFSETQ. TCRbeta CDR3 regions were amplified from genomic DNA by means of the immunoSEQ Assay, a bias-controlled multiplex PCR. The study's own analysis went as follows. Within the assay, amplification of reference gene primers was used to estimate how many nucleated cells each sample contained. To quantify the absolute abundance of each unique TCRbeta CDR3 rearrangement, sequence reads were collapsed and filtered. For each sample, productive Simpson clonality was calculated as the square root of Simpson's diversity index over productive rearrangements. TCRdb took over this immuneACCESS table, retaining in-frame rearrangements with V and J assigned. Such tables are incomplete; in checked studies, under half of the missing clones stem from an unresolved V gene, and the remainder is unexplained. V and J calls and clone size are those listed in that table; D and trimming were worked out from the DNA. Present in this sample are about 110,000 clones, around 89% of which were seen just once. The biggest ten clones account for approximately 4.5% of the sample.

Overall results and qualifications from the work: Clinical and demographic metadata were provided uncurated, with the amount varying by source and participant.

The source material was peripheral blood. This clonotype originated in a woman between 45 and 65 years old with acute or convalescent COVID-19. The rearranged chain carries TRBV5-1 and TRBJ2-7; matching of 5 bases hints at TRBD1 as the D gene. The CDR3 has the sequence CASSLGQGHQYF. The DNA sequence reads TGCGCCAGCAGCTTGGGGCAGGGCCATCAGTACTTC.